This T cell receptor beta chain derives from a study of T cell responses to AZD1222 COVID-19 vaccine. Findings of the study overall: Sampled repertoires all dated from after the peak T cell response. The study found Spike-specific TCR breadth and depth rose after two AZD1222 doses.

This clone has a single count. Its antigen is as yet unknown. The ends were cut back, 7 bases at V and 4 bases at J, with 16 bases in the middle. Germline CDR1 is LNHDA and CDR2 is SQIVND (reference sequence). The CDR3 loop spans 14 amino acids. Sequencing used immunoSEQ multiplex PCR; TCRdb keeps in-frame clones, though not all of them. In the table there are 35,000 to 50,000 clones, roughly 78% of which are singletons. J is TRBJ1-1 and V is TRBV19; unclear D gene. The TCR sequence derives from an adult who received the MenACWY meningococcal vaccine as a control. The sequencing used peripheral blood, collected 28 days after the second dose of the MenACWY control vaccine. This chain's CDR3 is CASNKLPGSTEAFF. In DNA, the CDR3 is TGTGCCAGTAATAAACTCCCGGGGTCCACTGAAGCTTTCTTT.